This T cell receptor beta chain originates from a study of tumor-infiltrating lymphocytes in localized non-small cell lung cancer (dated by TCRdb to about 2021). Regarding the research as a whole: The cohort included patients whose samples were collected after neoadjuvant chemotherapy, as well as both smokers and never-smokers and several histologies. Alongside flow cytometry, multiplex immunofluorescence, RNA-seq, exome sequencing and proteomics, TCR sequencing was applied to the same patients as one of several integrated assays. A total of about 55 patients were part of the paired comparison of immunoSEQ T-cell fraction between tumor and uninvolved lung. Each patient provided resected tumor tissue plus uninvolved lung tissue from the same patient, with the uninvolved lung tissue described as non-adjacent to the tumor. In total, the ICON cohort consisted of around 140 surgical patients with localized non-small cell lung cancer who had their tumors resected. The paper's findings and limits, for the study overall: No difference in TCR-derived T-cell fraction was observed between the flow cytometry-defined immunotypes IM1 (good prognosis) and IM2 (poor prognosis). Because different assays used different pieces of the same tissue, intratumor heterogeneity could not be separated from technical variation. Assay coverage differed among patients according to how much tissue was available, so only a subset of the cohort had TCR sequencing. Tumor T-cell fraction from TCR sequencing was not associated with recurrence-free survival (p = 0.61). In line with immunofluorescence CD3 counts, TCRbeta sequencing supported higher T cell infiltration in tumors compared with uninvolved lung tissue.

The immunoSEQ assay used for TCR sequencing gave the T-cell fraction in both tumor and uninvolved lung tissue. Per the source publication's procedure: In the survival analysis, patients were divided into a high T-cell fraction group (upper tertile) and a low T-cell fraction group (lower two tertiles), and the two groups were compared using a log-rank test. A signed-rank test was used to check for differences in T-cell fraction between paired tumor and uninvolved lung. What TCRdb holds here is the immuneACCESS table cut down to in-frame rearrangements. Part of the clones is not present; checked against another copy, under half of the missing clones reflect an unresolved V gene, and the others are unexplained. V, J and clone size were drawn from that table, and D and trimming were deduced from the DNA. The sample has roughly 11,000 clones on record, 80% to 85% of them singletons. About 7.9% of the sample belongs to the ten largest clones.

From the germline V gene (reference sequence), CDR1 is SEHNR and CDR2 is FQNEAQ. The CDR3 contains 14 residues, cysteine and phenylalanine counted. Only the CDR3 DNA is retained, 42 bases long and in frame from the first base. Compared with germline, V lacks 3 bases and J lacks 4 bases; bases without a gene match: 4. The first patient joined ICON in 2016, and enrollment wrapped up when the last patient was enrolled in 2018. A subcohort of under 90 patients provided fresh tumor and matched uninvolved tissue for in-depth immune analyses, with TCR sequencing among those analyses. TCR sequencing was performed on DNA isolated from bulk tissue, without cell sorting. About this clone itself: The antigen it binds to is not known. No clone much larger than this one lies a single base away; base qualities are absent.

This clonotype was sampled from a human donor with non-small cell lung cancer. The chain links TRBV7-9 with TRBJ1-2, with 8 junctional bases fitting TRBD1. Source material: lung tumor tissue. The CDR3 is CASSFGQGGYGYTF. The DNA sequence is TGTGCCAGCAGCTTCGGACAGGGCGGCTATGGCTACACCTTC.